This T cell receptor beta chain was recorded in a study of OX40 agonist ivuxolimab in advanced cancers. In the study overall: Ivuxolimab was an agonistic, fully human IgG2 monoclonal antibody directed against OX40 (CD134), a costimulatory receptor. Intravenous ivuxolimab was administered to patients every 2 weeks at six dose levels: 0.01, 0.1, 0.3, 1.5, 3 and 10 mg/kg. Of the approximately 50 dose-escalation patients, hepatocellular carcinoma was present in approximately 20, melanoma in approximately 15, renal cell carcinoma in 9 and head and neck cancer in 9. A male proportion of 75% to 85% and a mean age of 60 years, ranging from 23 to 79, were recorded for the dose-escalation cohort. Prior anti-PD-1, anti-PD-L1 or anti-CTLA-4 therapy was permitted, and less than 45% of dose-escalation patients had received checkpoint inhibitors. Partial responses were achieved by three dose-escalation patients, of whom one had hepatocellular carcinoma and two had cutaneous melanoma. Peripheral TCRbeta sequencing was intended to test whether TCR sequence diversity was altered and clonal T-cell expansion was caused by ivuxolimab. The paper covers the monotherapy dose-escalation part of the phase I ivuxolimab trial, which included N of about 56 patients.

For sequencing of the TCRbeta CDR3 region, genomic DNA was extracted from the sorted cells. TCRbeta CDR3 regions were sequenced using the immunoSEQ Assay. In its TCRdb copy, this immuneACCESS table keeps in-frame sequences only and misses some clones. Where compared with another copy, unresolved V genes explain less than half of these, and the others have no known cause. Counted in this sample were approximately 90,000 clones; about 88% of them appeared once. Of the sample, 0.25% to 0.35% is held by the ten largest clones. CDR1 SNHLY and CDR2 FYNNEI were looked up in the germline V gene. Trimming takes 5 bases from V and 5 bases from J, and the germline ends sit 15 bases apart. The CDR3 sequence holds 14 residues, the cysteine and phenylalanine included. This entry keeps only the CDR3 DNA: 42 bases, framed from base 1. The trial excluded patients who had a history of autoimmune disease or were on systemic immunosuppression. Peripheral blood for TCR sequencing was drawn from every dose cohort at baseline, at cycle 4 day 1 and at cycle 7 day 1. The samples were drawn from a first-in-human, open-label, multicenter phase I dose-escalation trial of ivuxolimab. Adults with locally advanced or metastatic melanoma, renal cell, hepatocellular, or head and neck squamous cell carcinoma were enrolled in the trial. Before TCR sequencing, CD4+ and CD8+ T cells were separately sorted from peripheral blood.

Details on this clone: Its antigen is still unknown. Base-call qualities are not available, and no considerably larger clone is one nucleotide away.

The research as a whole found: On average, CD8+ T cells showed more expanded clones than CD4+ T cells after ivuxolimab. Low levels of normalized T-cell clonal expansion were also seen in some patients who did not respond. Clonal expansion of both CD4+ and CD8+ blood T cells was observed from baseline to week 6 at doses 0.1 to 3.0 mg/kg. In the 0.1-3.0 mg/kg groups, partial responders had among the lowest normalized peripheral clonal expansion, particularly in CD8+ T cells. Which antigens the clonally expanded peripheral T cells were specific for was not determined.

The chain couples TRBV2 to TRBJ2-5; the D gene is perhaps TRBD2, from 6 matching bases. The source is an adult with an advanced solid tumor such as melanoma, head and neck, liver or kidney cancer. The sequencing here drew on CD4+ or CD8+ T cells sorted from blood, taken in a trial of the OX40 agonist ivuxolimab. The nucleotide sequence is given as TGTGCCAGCAGTTCCCGGATCGGAGGGGAGACCCAGTACTTC. This codes for CASSSRIGGETQYF.